This T cell receptor (beta chain) was found in a study of neurological immune-mediated disorders (dated by TCRdb to between 2018 and 2020). In terms of the full investigation: Peripheral blood TCR-beta repertoires from HTLV-I-associated myelopathy (HAM/TSP) patients, multiple sclerosis patients and healthy controls were compared by UMI-based sequencing. Longitudinal samples, technical triplicates and paired sorted CD4+ and CD8+ T-cell subsets, alongside PBMC samples, were included among the approximately 110 TCR-beta libraries. Longitudinal HAM/TSP and healthy donors were sampled at 3 time-points each (about 3-45 month intervals). Of the approximately 68 subjects in the cohort, about 14 were HAM/TSP patients, 34 were multiple sclerosis patients, and 20 were healthy controls.

The study at large found these results: Across subjects, expanded clones never shared an identical CDR3 amino acid sequence, which suggests that the TCR-beta repertoires in every group were private. TCR clonal expansion was highest in HAM/TSP patients and lowest in MS patients, with MS patients falling below even healthy controls.

Sequences MDHEN (CDR1) and SYDVKM (CDR2) are obtained from the germline V gene. Taken from cysteine to phenylalanine, the CDR3 has 15 residues. CDR3 DNA is the only sequence kept; it has 45 bases, read in frame from the first base. V gives up 6 bases and J gives up 5 bases, and the segment between their germline ends measures 16 bases. The time point tag for this specimen amounts to: longitudinal time-point 1 (baseline). For unsorted PBMC libraries, 2 million PBMCs were used after storage in RNAlater at -80 degrees C until RNA extraction. PBMCs were separated from peripheral blood using Ficoll-Hypaque density gradient centrifugation and then cryopreserved in liquid nitrogen. This clonotype was picked up many times. What antigen it recognizes has not been identified. No base-level quality is on record; no much larger clone is a single base apart. cDNA was synthesized by template-switch 5'RACE using a primer carrying a 10-nucleotide random unique molecular identifier by which each TCR transcript was tagged. Over 200 million TCR-beta sequences, covering 15-18 subjects, were produced in each sequencing run. Total RNA was extracted with the RNeasy kit. The KAPA Real-time Library Amplification kit was used to amplify TCR-beta VDJ regions with primers targeting the TCR constant region and the 5'RACE anchor. A first PCR added sample indexes and Illumina adaptors, and a second PCR then raised library yield. After Ampure bead purification, the TCR product of roughly 650 bp was size-selected on a 2% E-gel SizeSelection system. Library quality was checked on a Bioanalyzer, concentration was measured with Qubit, and libraries were quantified with the Kapa Library Quantification kit before pooling. An Illumina HiSeq 2500 was used to sequence the libraries paired-end at 2 x 150 bp. To increase sequence diversity, about 25-30% phiX was spiked into each library pool. In the original analysis: Quality-filtered reads were processed with the UMI-based MiGEC pipeline, and over 75% of raw TCR sequences were removed by the MiGEC pipeline during error correction. VDJ genes were aligned to IMGT germline references, and each clonotype was defined by a unique CDR3 amino acid sequence together with V-J genes. Clonal expansion, Shannon diversity and CDR3 relatedness were evaluated with VDJtools (CalcPairwiseDistances, ClusterSamples), while phylogenetic trees were built in CLCbio workbench. A clone was classed as expanded if it had 8 or more unique UMIs, a cutoff based on coefficient-of-variation modelling across technical triplicates. The raw public reads went through TCRdb reprocessing: fastp at Q25, MiXCR clone calling, in-frame beta chains kept. All rows with the same CDR3 protein become a single entry with the most common DNA and genes. The V and J calls and clone size are TCRdb's, not the authors'. This sample holds some 77,000 distinct CDR3 sequences; around 15% were observed only once. Together, the top ten hold around 4.3% of the sample.

The sequenced sample consisted of PBMCs. This TCR came from a female donor with HTLV-1-associated myelopathy (HAM/TSP). The rearranged segments are TRBV28 and TRBJ1-4, with a weak D call of TRBD1 (5 bases match). For the CDR3, the sequence is CASSHPSPGNEKLFF. The bases read TGTGCCAGCAGCCATCCTAGCCCAGGGAATGAAAAACTGTTTTTT. Beyond the CDR3, the reference TRBV28 and TRBJ1-4 genes provide the residues; the full variable domain reads: DVKVTQSSRYLVKRTGEKVFLECVQDMDHENMFWYRQDPGLGLRLIYFSYDVKMKEKGDIPEGYSVSREKKERFSLILESASTNQTSMYLCASSHPSPGNEKLFFGSGTQLSVL.